These 5 T cell receptor beta chains were sequenced from one sample in a study of cytomegalovirus exposure and HLA in healthy donors. Vbeta (60) and Jbeta (13) primers were used in the PCR. Repertoires were generated with immunoSEQ multiplex PCR, while TCRdb's copy carries only in-frame clones and drops some. Here the sample spans some 160,000 clones, around 76% being singletons. Sequences were obtained from PBMCs. The receptors originated from a man aged 35 to 55 in good health and CMV-seronegative.

This chain joins TRBV6-1 and TRBJ2-1; 7 bases align to TRBD2. This CDR3 is built from 15 residues. The germline gives CDR1 MNHNS, CDR2 SASEGT. J gave up 0 bases and V 4 bases, and 3 bases lay outside the gene matches. The CDR3 nucleotides are TGTGCCAGCAGTGCCCTAGCGGCCTCCTACAATGAGCAGTTCTTC. Protein: CASSALAASYNEQFF.

The table lists this clone with a few counts. V and J are TRBV27 and TRBJ1-5; weak D call: TRBD1 (5 bases). In germline, CDR1 is MNHEY, CDR2 SMNVEV (reference sequence). The CDR3 loop spans 14 amino acids. The V and J ends lost 6 bases and 4 bases respectively, with 13 bases between them. CDR3 DNA sequence: TGTGCCAGCAGGGCTCGCGGGGGGAATCAGCCCCAGCATTTT. It translates to CASRARGGNQPQHF.

The rearrangement links TRBV5-6 to TRBJ2-5, with TRBD1 matching over 9 bases. The CDR3 spans 15 residues. Trimming removed 3 bases from V and 5 bases from J; junction bases left unmatched: 8. Germline CDR1 SGHDT, CDR2 YYEEEE. The CDR3, as DNA: TGTGCCAGCAGCTCCACAGGGGGCAATAGGGAGACCCAGTACTTC. It is translated as CASSSTGGNRETQYF. Supplemented by reference TRBV5-6 and TRBJ2-5, the full variable domain reads DAGVTQSPTHLIKTRGQQVTLRCSPKSGHDTVSWYQQALGQGPQFIFQYYEEEERQRGNFPDRFSGHQFPNYSSELNVNALLLGDSALYLCASSSTGGNRETQYFGPGTRLLVL.

The genes are TRBV7-9 and TRBJ1-4; D gene ambiguous. Germline CDR1 reads SEHNR; CDR2 reads FQNEAQ (reference sequence). The CDR3 has 14 residues. V was trimmed by 7 bases and J by 7 bases, leaving 16 bases between them. CDR3 in DNA: TGTGCCAGCATCCCCCCGGGTGGGAGTGAAAAACTGTTTTTT. Amino acid sequence: CASIPPGGSEKLFF.

The sample holds a few counts of this clone. CDR3 region: CASSLGATYEQYF. DNA of the CDR3: TGTGCCAGCAGCTTAGGGGCTACCTACGAGCAGTACTTC. The chain uses TRBV7-3 and TRBJ2-7; D is perhaps TRBD1 (5 bases). Per germline, CDR1 SGHTA and CDR2 FQGTGA. Trimming shortened V by 2 bases and J by 2 bases, and 7 bases separated the two germline ends. The CDR3 consists of 13 residues.